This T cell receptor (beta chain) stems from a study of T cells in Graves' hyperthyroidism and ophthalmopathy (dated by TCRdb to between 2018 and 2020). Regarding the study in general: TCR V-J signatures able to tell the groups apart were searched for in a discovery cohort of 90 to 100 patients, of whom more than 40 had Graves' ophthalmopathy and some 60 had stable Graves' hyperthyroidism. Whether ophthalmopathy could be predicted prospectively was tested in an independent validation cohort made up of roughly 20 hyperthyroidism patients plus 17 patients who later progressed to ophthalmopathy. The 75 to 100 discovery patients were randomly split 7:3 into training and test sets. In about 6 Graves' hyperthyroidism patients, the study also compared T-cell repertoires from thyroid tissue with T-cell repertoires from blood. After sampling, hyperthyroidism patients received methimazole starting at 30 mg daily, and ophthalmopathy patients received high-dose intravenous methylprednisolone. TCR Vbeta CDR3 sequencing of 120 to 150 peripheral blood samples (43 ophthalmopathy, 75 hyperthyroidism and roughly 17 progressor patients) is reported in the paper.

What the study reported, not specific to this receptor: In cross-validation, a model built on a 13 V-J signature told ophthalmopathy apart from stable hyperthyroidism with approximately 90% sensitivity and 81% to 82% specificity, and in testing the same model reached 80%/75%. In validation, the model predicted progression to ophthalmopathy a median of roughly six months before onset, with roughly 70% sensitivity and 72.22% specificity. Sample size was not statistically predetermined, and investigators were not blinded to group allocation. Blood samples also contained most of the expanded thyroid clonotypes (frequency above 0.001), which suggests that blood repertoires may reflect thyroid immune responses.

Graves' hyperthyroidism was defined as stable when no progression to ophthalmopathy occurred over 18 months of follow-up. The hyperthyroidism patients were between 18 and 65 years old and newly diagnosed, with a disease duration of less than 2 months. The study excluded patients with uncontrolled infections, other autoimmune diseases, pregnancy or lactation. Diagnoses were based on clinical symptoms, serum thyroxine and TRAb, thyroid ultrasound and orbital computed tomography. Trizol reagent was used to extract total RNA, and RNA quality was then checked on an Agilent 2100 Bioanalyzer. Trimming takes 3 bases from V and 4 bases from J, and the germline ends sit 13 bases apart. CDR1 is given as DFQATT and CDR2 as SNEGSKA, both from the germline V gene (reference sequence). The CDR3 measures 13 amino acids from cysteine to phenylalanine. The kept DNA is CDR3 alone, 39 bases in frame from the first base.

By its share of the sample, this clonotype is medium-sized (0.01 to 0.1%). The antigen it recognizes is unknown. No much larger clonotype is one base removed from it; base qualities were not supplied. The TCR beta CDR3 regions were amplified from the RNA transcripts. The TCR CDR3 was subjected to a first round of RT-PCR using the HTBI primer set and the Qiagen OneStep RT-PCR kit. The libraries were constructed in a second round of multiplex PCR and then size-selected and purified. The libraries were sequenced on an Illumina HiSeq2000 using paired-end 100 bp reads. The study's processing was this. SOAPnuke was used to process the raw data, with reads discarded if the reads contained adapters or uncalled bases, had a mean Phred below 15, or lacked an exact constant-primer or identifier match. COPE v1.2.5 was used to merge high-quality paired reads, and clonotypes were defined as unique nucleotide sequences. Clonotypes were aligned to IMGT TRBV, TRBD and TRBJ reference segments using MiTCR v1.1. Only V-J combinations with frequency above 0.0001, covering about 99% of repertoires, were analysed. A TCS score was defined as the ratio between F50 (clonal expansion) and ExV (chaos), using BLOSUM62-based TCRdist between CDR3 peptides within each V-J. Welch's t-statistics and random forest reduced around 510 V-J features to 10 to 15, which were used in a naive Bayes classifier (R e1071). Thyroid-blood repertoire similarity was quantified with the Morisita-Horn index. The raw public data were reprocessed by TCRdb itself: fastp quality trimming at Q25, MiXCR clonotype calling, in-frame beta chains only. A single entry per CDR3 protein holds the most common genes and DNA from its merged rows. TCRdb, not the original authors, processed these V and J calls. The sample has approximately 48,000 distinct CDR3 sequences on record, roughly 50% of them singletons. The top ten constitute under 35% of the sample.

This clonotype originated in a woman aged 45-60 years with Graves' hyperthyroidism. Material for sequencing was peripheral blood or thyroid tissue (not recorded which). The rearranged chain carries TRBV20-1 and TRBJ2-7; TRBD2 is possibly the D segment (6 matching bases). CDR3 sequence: CSARLAAGYEQYF. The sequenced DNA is TGCAGTGCTAGGTTAGCGGCGGGGTACGAGCAGTACTTC.